Described below is a single T cell receptor beta chain sequence and its context. Primed by a sample-barcoded 5' primer and a J-beta primer mix, a second PCR proceeded for about 6 to 11 cycles. Every cDNA molecule carried a tag from a template-switch adaptor bearing 12 random nucleotides. TCRdb itself ran the 5' RACE reads through MiXCR, one entry per CDR3 protein. The data contain approximately 790,000 distinct CDR3 sequences, roughly 60% of them singletons. This entry is derived from a study of blood T cells in healthy people across ages. Sequenced sample: blood. This clonotype was obtained from a man aged 25-45 years in good health.

The CDR3 sequence is CASRLEGVHGYTF. In DNA form, the CDR3 reads TGTGCCAGCAGGCTGGAGGGGGTCCATGGCTACACCTTC. The chain links TRBV12-3 or TRBV12-4 to TRBJ1-2; D may be TRBD1 (6 bases). With 6 bases removed from V and 6 bases from J, the gap between germline ends came to 14 bases. There are 13 residues in the CDR3.